This is a list of T cell receptor beta chains from one sample in a study of tumor-infiltrating lymphocytes in primary liver carcinoma. TCRdb recomputed calls from the multiplex PCR reads with MiXCR, one row per CDR3 protein. The table has 50,000 to 60,000 distinct CDR3 sequences, about 80% seen once. Sample: liver tumor tissue from sampling region 5. Receptor source: a man in his forties with primary liver carcinoma and hepatitis B virus infection. CDR3s include the opening cysteine and the closing phenylalanine or tryptophan. The D gene is left open where the match is weak. Clone size is given for some rows only: seen once, a few or many times, or a class if the clone is expanded.

V,D,J,size,DNA,CDR3
TRBV12-3/TRBV12-4,-,TRBJ2-5,-,TGTGCCAGCAGTCGAAGCGGGACAGAGATCCAATACTTC,CASSRSGTEIQYF
TRBV28,TRBD2,TRBJ2-3,many,TGTGCCAGCAGTCTACTATGGACTAGCGGGAGGGCCATCGATACGCAGTATTTT,CASSLLWTSGRAIDTQYF
TRBV7-2,-,TRBJ1-5,-,TGTGCCAGCAGCTTACCCAATAATCAGCCCCAGCATTTT,CASSLPNNQPQHF
TRBV11-1,-,TRBJ1-6,once,TGTGCCAGCAGCCGTACACTGGTTTCAGCCATCCACTTT,CASSRTLVSAIHF
TRBV29-1,TRBD1,TRBJ1-5,-,TGCAGCGTCGCGGCCGGGACAGATCATCCCCAGCATTTT,CSVAAGTDHPQHF
TRBV18,TRBD2,TRBJ2-7,-,TGTGCCAGCTCACCTTTAGCGGGAGAAGAGCAGTGCTTC,CASSPLAGEEQCF
TRBV15,-,TRBJ2-5,once,TGTGCCACCAGCAGAGCCCTAGGAGAGATCCAGTACTTC,CATSRALGEIQYF
TRBV11-2,TRBD2,TRBJ2-1,once,TGTGCCAGCAGCATAGATAGGGGCGGGAGGTTTTACAATGAACAGTTCTTC,CASSIDRGGRFYNEQFF
TRBV9,-,TRBJ2-5,many,TGTGCCAGCAGCGTAGGAGGTCTAAAAGAGACCCAGTACTTC,CASSVGGLKETQYF
TRBV20-1,TRBD1,TRBJ1-2,-,TGCAGTGGAGAAAGACAGGGCAACTATGGCTACACCTTC,CSGERQGNYGYTF
TRBV11-2,-,TRBJ2-1,-,TGTGCCAGCAGCTGCCCCGGTACTAGAGGTAGCAATGAGCAGTTCTTC,CASSCPGTRGSNEQFF
TRBV10-2,-,TRBJ2-5,-,TGCGCCAGCTGTGCCGGGTTACTAGCAGCCCAAGAGACCCAGTACTTC,CASCAGLLAAQETQYF
TRBV12-3/TRBV12-4,TRBD2,TRBJ2-3,-,TGTGTCAGCAGTCCAAGAATGACTAGCGGGAGTGTACCAGATACGCAGTATTTT,CVSSPRMTSGSVPDTQYF
TRBV6-4,TRBD1,TRBJ2-2,-,TGTGCCAGCAGTGACGGACAGGGGGCCTGGGAGCAGTTTTTT,CASSDGQGAWEQFF
TRBV11-3,-,TRBJ1-5,-,TGTACCAGCAGCTTAGATCTGCGGGTGGCTCGGCCCCAGCATTTT,CTSSLDLRVARPQHF
TRBV5-4,TRBD2,TRBJ2-5,once,TGTGCCCGCAACGGAAAGACTAGCGGCCAAGAGACCCAGTACTTC,CARNGKTSGQETQYF
TRBV28,TRBD2,TRBJ2-7,-,TGTGCGAGCAGTCGGAGGGGACTACATTACGAGCAGTACTTC,CASSRRGLHYEQYF
TRBV12-5,-,TRBJ2-2,-,TGTACTAGTGCCCTGGTAGGGGTGAACACCGGGGAGCTGTTTTTT,CTSALVGVNTGELFF
TRBV12-3/TRBV12-4,-,TRBJ2-5,-,TGTGCCAGCAGTTTAAACCAAGTGGCCCAGTACTTC,CASSLNQVAQYF
TRBV4-1,-,TRBJ2-7,-,TGCGCCAGCAGTCATATTAGCGATTCCTACAAGCAGTACTTC,CASSHISDSYKQYF
TRBV20-1,TRBD2,TRBJ2-5,-,TGCAGTGCAGGGGCGGATAGCGGGACCCAAGAGACCCAGTACTTC,CSAGADSGTQETQYF
TRBV29-1,TRBD1,TRBJ1-1,-,TGCAGCGCCATCGGACAGGGGACTGAAGTTCTCTTT,CSAIGQGTEVLF
TRBV5-1,-,TRBJ1-1,-,TGCGCCAGCAGCGCCTTGGCAGGGAGCAATATTGAAGCTTTCTTT,CASSALAGSNIEAFF
TRBV6-6,-,TRBJ1-5,-,TGTGTCAGCAGTTACTCGATGGTTCAGCCCCAGCACTTT,CVSSYSMVQPQHF
TRBV6-2/TRBV6-3,TRBD2,TRBJ2-7,-,TGTGCCAGCAGCACTCCGACTAGCAGAGGGCACGAGCAGTGCTTC,CASSTPTSRGHEQCF
TRBV20-1,-,TRBJ1-2,-,TGCAGTGCTAGTTTTCTAAGAGGCTATGGCTACACCTTC,CSASFLRGYGYTF
TRBV28,TRBD2,TRBJ2-2,-,TGTGCCCGCAGAATCCCTGGGGGACTAGCGGAATTCACCGGGGAGCTGTTTTTT,CARRIPGGLAEFTGELFF
TRBV11-3,-,TRBJ2-3,-,TGTGCCAGCAGATTTAATGGGAGGCGGACAGATACGCAGTATTTT,CASRFNGRRTDTQYF
TRBV11-2,-,TRBJ2-7,-,TGTGCCAGCAGCTCACGATGTACAGGGAAAAACGAGCAGTACTTC,CASSSRCTGKNEQYF
TRBV4-1,TRBD1,TRBJ2-5,-,TGCGCCAGCATCACCCGGACAGGAGTCGAGAACCAGTACTTC,CASITRTGVENQYF
TRBV6-2/TRBV6-3,-,TRBJ1-1,-,TGTGCTACTCGGCGAGGGGGAATGAACACTGAAGCTTTCTTT,CATRRGGMNTEAFF
TRBV4-2,-,TRBJ1-2,-,TGTGTCAGCAGCCAAGCAGGGGCTGGCGATAACTATGGCTACACCTTC,CVSSQAGAGDNYGYTF
TRBV6-1,-,TRBJ2-3,-,TGTGTCAGCAAGCCCAATACAGATACGCAATATTTT,CVSKPNTDTQYF
TRBV11-2,TRBD2,TRBJ2-7,-,TGTGCCAGCAGTTTAACCCTAGCGGGGGCTGGCGAGCAGTACTTT,CASSLTLAGAGEQYF
TRBV28,TRBD1,TRBJ2-2,-,TGTGTCAGCAGTGGAAGACAGGGGGCGCCCACCTGGGAGCTGTTTTTT,CVSSGRQGAPTWELFF
TRBV6-2/TRBV6-3,-,TRBJ1-5,-,TGTGCCAGCACCCTGGTGAGAAGGGATCAGTCCCAGCATTTT,CASTLVRRDQSQHF
TRBV4-3,-,TRBJ2-7,-,TGCACCAGCTGCCAAGATCTGTCCTACGAGCAGTACTTC,CTSCQDLSYEQYF
TRBV2,-,TRBJ1-5,-,TGTGCCAGCAGCTTGGACATGAGCAATCAGCCCCAGCATTTT,CASSLDMSNQPQHF
TRBV12-3/TRBV12-4,-,TRBJ2-2,-,TGTGCCAGCAGTTTGATGGAGTTCTGGGGGCTGTTTTTT,CASSLMEFWGLFF
TRBV12-3/TRBV12-4,-,TRBJ2-7,-,TGTGCCAACAGTTTAAGGTACGGGCAGTACTTC,CANSLRYGQYF
TRBV5-3,TRBD2,TRBJ2-1,-,TGTGCCAGAAGCTCAAAAGACTTAGCGGGCACCGAGAGGGGAAATGAGCACTTCTTC,CARSSKDLAGTERGNEHFF
TRBV7-8,TRBD2,TRBJ2-5,-,TGTGCCAGCGAGGGAATAGCGGGAGGGCAGGATACCCAGTACTTC,CASEGIAGGQDTQYF
TRBV12-3/TRBV12-4,-,TRBJ2-7,-,TGTGCCAGCAGTCCTCTAACGATGGGCTACGAGCAGTACTTC,CASSPLTMGYEQYF
TRBV5-5,-,TRBJ1-1,-,TGTGCCGGCAGCTTGCTGTCACTGCCGTGCACTGAAGCTTTCTTT,CAGSLLSLPCTEAFF
TRBV28,TRBD1,TRBJ1-4,many,TGTGCCAGCAGTCACCGGGACAGGGGTCCTGCTATCGTAAAACTGTTTTTT,CASSHRDRGPAIVKLFF
TRBV29-1,-,TRBJ1-1,medium-sized,TGCAGCGTTCGGGCGGGGTGGGGAATGAACACTGAAGCTTTCTTT,CSVRAGWGMNTEAFF
TRBV29-1,-,TRBJ2-3,-,TGCAGCGTTGGGGGGGAATCAGGTACGCAGTATTTT,CSVGGESGTQYF
TRBV29-1,TRBD2,TRBJ2-5,-,TGCAGCGTTGGTGTGACTAGCGGGGGTAGGGAGACCCGGTACTTC,CSVGVTSGGRETRYF
TRBV5-1,TRBD2,TRBJ2-1,-,TGCGCCAGTGGGGCTCAGACTAGCGCTTACAATGAGCAGTTCTTC,CASGAQTSAYNEQFF
TRBV6-5,-,TRBJ2-3,-,TGTGGCAGCAGTAGAGAGAGGTGGGCAGATACGCAGTATTTC,CGSSRERWADTQYF
TRBV30,-,TRBJ1-4,many,TGTGCCTGGACACCTACTAACAATGAAAAACTGTTTTTT,CAWTPTNNEKLFF
TRBV5-4,TRBD2,TRBJ2-1,-,TGTGTCCGCAGCTGGGCTAGCGGGAGGGCCAATGAGCAGTTCTTC,CVRSWASGRANEQFF
TRBV5-4,TRBD2,TRBJ2-2,-,TGTGCCAGCAGTGATTCGGGACTACCGGGTTTCGCGAACACCGGGGAGCTGTTTTTT,CASSDSGLPGFANTGELFF
TRBV10-2,-,TRBJ1-1,-,TGCGCCAGCAGTGAGGGTGTTGAAGCTTTCTTT,CASSEGVEAFF